These 14 T cell receptor beta chains were sequenced from one sample in a study of shared T cell receptors in the human thymus. Assay: immunoSEQ multiplex PCR; the TCRdb copy retains only in-frame clones and omits some. The table lists hundreds of thousands of clones, approximately 95% of them singletons. Specimen: thymocytes. The source is a human donor.

V usage is TRBV11-2 and J usage is TRBJ1-1, with TRBD1 as a possible D gene (5 bases). The V end lost 2 bases, the J end lost 7 bases, and 11 bases lay between the germline ends. Germline V CDR1 and CDR2: SGHAT, FQNNGV. The CDR3 consists of 13 residues. Here the CDR3 reads CASSLKWDGEAFF. The CDR3 coding sequence is TGTGCCAGCAGCTTAAAATGGGACGGTGAAGCTTTCTTT. Full variable domain (missing parts from reference TRBV11-2 and TRBJ1-1): EAGVAQSPRYKIIEKRQSVAFWCNPISGHATLYWYQQILGQGPKLLIQFQNNGVVDDSQLPKDRFSAERLKGVDSTLKIQPAKLEDSAVYLCASSLKWDGEAFFGQGTRLTVV.

V and J are TRBV30 and TRBJ2-1, with 11 bases matching TRBD2. Germline V gives CDR1 GTSNPN, CDR2 SVGIG (reference sequence). The CDR3 contains 15 residues. The junction had 9 bases not matched to a gene; V was cut back by 5 bases and J by 6 bases. The CDR3 region is CAWLIAGGPLNEQFF. CDR3 coding DNA: TGTGCCTGGTTAATAGCGGGAGGGCCTCTCAATGAGCAGTTCTTC.

The J gene is TRBJ2-1, the V gene TRBV27, with unresolved D. Trimming removed 3 bases at V and 1 base at J, with 10 bases between. There are 15 residues in the CDR3. CDR1 MNHEY and CDR2 SMNVEV come from the germline V gene (reference sequence). The CDR3 DNA follows: TGTGCCAGCAGTTTTGGGCACCGATCCTACAATGAGCAGTTCTTC. Amino acids: CASSFGHRSYNEQFF.

V gene TRBV10-3 combines with J gene TRBJ1-2; D gene unclear. The CDR3 totals 11 residues. Germline CDR1 and CDR2: ENHRY and SYGVKD. The V end lost 5 bases, the J end lost 8 bases, and 9 bases lay between the germline ends. The CDR3 here is CAISRPDGYTF. The DNA for the CDR3 is TGTGCCATCAGTAGACCGGACGGCTACACCTTC.

This chain connects TRBV29-1 to TRBJ1-5, with D unclear. The V gene's germline CDR1 is SQVTM and CDR2 ANQGSEA. The CDR3 length is 9 residues. In DNA form, the CDR3 reads TGCAGAAAAAATCAGCCCCAGCATTTT. As protein: CRKNQPQHF.

This chain links TRBV10-2 with TRBJ2-5; 7 nucleotides align to TRBD1. Germline CDR1 is WSHSY and CDR2 is SAAADI. V lost 6 bases and J lost 5; bases outside the gene matches: 12. The CDR3 has 15 amino acids. The CDR3 sequence is CASRGTVKDHETQYF. The CDR3 DNA reads as TGCGCCAGCAGGGGGACAGTCAAAGATCATGAGACCCAGTACTTC.

The J gene is TRBJ1-4, the V gene TRBV5-4, with D maybe TRBD1 (5 bases). The CDR3 sequence is 14 residues long. Trimming pared 4 bases from V and 7 bases from J, leaving 14 bases between. Germline CDR1 SGHNT, CDR2 YYREEE (reference sequence). The CDR3 region has the DNA TGTGCCAGCAGCGGACCGGGGGTGGGTGAAAAACTGTTTTTT. Translation gives CASSGPGVGEKLFF. The variable domain in full, with the rest retrieved from reference TRBV5-4 and TRBJ1-4, is ETGVTQSPTHLIKTRGQQVTLRCSSQSGHNTVSWYQQALGQGPQFIFQYYREEENGRGNFPPRFSGLQFPNYSSELNVNALELDDSALYLCASSGPGVGEKLFFGSGTQLSVL.

V usage is TRBV14 and J usage is TRBJ1-3; D not certain. The CDR3 covers 15 residues. Germline lookup yields CDR1 SGHDN and CDR2 FVKESK. Trimming cost V 4 bases and J 3 bases, with 13 bases left between them. The CDR3 region is CASSLKKEYGNTIYF. As DNA, the CDR3 is TGTGCCAGCAGCCTAAAGAAAGAGTATGGAAACACCATATATTTT.

The rearrangement links TRBV5-8 to TRBJ1-1; tentative D call: TRBD1 (5 bases). The CDR3 is 16 amino acids. V lost 2 bases to trimming and J lost 5 bases, with 19 bases between them. Germline V CDR1 and CDR2: SGHTS, YDEGEE. Here the CDR3 DNA reads TGTGCCAGCAGCTTAAGTTGGGGTGGAGGGGAGACTGAAGCTTTCTTT. This gives the protein CASSLSWGGGETEAFF.

V is TRBV2 and J is TRBJ1-2, with TRBD1 as a possible D gene (5 bases). V lost 11 bases, J lost 4 bases, and 14 bases lay in between. Germline CDR1 SNHLY, CDR2 FYNNEI. CDR3 length: 12 residues. Here the CDR3 reads CAGTPGGYGYTF. CDR3 DNA: TGTGCCGGGACTCCGGGGGGCTATGGCTACACCTTC.

The rearrangement uses TRBV7-2 and TRBJ1-2, with D hard to call. Trimming took 0 bases from V and 4 from J, leaving 15 bases between them. Germline values: CDR1 SGHTA, CDR2 FQGNSA. This CDR3 contains 16 residues. CDR3 sequence: CASSLAGPPTFYGYTF. As DNA, the CDR3 is TGTGCCAGCAGCTTAGCGGGTCCCCCTACGTTCTATGGCTACACCTTC.

The CDR3 nucleotides read TGTGCCAGCAGCTTGGCACAGGGGGAGGACGAGCAGTACTTC. Encoded protein: CASSLAQGEDEQYF. The V gene is TRBV5-6, the J gene TRBJ2-7, with 8 bases aligning to TRBD1. The germline gives CDR1 SGHDT, CDR2 YYEEEE. V lost 0 bases and J lost 5; bases outside the gene matches: 4. The CDR3 has 14 residues.

The rearrangement joins TRBV7-2 to TRBJ2-5; 10 bases are a match to TRBD2. The germline V gene encodes CDR1 SGHTA and CDR2 FQGNSA. V lost 10 bases to trimming and J lost 5 bases; unmatched junction nucleotides: 4. The length of the CDR3 is 12 residues. As DNA, the CDR3 is TGTGCCAATCTAGCGGGAGAGGAGACCCAGTACTTC. Encoded protein: CANLAGEETQYF.

The rearrangement joins TRBV29-1 to TRBJ2-1; 7 bases match TRBD2. Germline V gene lookup returns CDR1 SQVTM and CDR2 ANQGSEA. This CDR3 has 14 residues. V lost 8 bases, J lost 5 bases, and 12 bases stayed unmatched. The CDR3, as DNA: TGCAGCCTTGGAGGGGCGGGAGTCGACAATGAGCAGTTCTTC. This translates into CSLGGAGVDNEQFF.